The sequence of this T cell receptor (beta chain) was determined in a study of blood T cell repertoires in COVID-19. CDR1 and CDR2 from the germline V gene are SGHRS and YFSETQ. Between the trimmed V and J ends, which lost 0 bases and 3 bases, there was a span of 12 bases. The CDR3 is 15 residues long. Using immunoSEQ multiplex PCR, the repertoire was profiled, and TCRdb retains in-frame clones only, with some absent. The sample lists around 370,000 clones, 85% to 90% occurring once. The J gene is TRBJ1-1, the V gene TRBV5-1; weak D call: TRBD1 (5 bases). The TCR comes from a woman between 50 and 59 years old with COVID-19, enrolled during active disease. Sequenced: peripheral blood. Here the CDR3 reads CASSLGRDRDTEAFF. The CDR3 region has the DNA TGCGCCAGCAGCTTGGGCAGGGATAGGGACACTGAAGCTTTCTTT.